These T cell receptor beta chains were read from a single sample in a study of cytotoxic CD8 clonotypes in ibrutinib-treated CLL. Method: immunoSEQ multiplex PCR; TCRdb's copy keeps in-frame clones and lacks some. The table shows around 40,000 clones, with roughly 72% occurring only once. Here the sequenced sample was PBMCs, taken at disease progression, from a patient treated with ibrutinib. These receptors were collected from a human donor with chronic lymphocytic leukemia. Each CDR3 is given with its conserved first and last residue. A D gene is named only where the DNA matches it firmly. Some rows have no size entry. The others give once, few or many, or a class for an expanded clone.

V	D	J	size	DNA	CDR3
TRBV4-2	NA	TRBJ1-5	few	TGTGCCAGCAGCCAAGATTTCAGTGGGGGCAATCAGCCCCAGCATTTT	CASSQDFSGGNQPQHF
TRBV4-1	NA	TRBJ2-3	NA	TGCGCCAGCAGCTATCCGGAGGGGAAGCGGTATTTT	CASSYPEGKRYF
TRBV4-1	NA	TRBJ2-7	once	TGCGCCAGCAGCCAAGATGAGGCGAGCTACGAGCAGTACTTC	CASSQDEASYEQYF
TRBV6-4	NA	TRBJ2-3	NA	TGTGCCAGCAGTGACAGGGTAGGAGGCACAGATACGCAGTATTTT	CASSDRVGGTDTQYF
TRBV4-1	NA	TRBJ1-2	NA	TGCGCCAGCAGCCTATCCGAGGGGGGGTTAGTTGGCTACACCTTC	CASSLSEGGLVGYTF
TRBV11-2	TRBD1	TRBJ2-7	NA	TGTGCCAGCAGCTGGGAGACAGGGGTGGTTTCGGGCGAGCAGTACTTC	CASSWETGVVSGEQYF
TRBV4-1	NA	TRBJ2-7	few	TGCGCCAGCAGCCAAGGCCCTTGGCCCGGCGAGCAGTACTTC	CASSQGPWPGEQYF
TRBV18	NA	TRBJ2-5	NA	TGTGCCAGCTCACCCGGGGCGGCGGAGACCCAGTACTTC	CASSPGAAETQYF
TRBV6-6	NA	TRBJ1-1	NA	TGTGCCAGCATAGACCGGGTGAGGATTGAAGCTTTCTTT	CASIDRVRIEAFF
TRBV30	NA	TRBJ1-6	NA	TGTGCCTGGAGTGGTGGTGGCAGAGCTTCACCCCTCCACTTT	CAWSGGGRASPLHF
TRBV7-8	NA	TRBJ2-3	NA	TGTGCCAGCAGTCGCGGTCGAGATACGCAGTATTTT	CASSRGRDTQYF
TRBV25-1	TRBD1	TRBJ2-7	NA	TGTGCCAGCAGCCAAGACAGGGGGAGGAATTCTTACGAGCAGTACTTC	CASSQDRGRNSYEQYF
TRBV10-3	TRBD1	TRBJ2-7	NA	TGTGCCGCCGGGACAGGAAGAACGCCGTCCAACGTGGACGAGCAGTACTTC	CAAGTGRTPSNVDEQYF
TRBV4-1	TRBD2	TRBJ2-2	NA	TGCGCCAGCAGCCAAGTGGCGGGAGGGCTCCCTAACACCGGGGAGCTGTTTTTT	CASSQVAGGLPNTGELFF
TRBV7-2	NA	TRBJ2-3	NA	TGTGCCAGCATTGGGGGCCGGAGCACAGATACGCAGTATTTT	CASIGGRSTDTQYF
TRBV5-6	TRBD2	TRBJ2-5	NA	TGTGCCAGCAGCTTTTGGACTAGCCCAGAGACCCAGTACTTC	CASSFWTSPETQYF
TRBV4-1	NA	TRBJ1-2	NA	TGCGCCAGCAGCCAAGGGGGCCGGGGCTACACCTTC	CASSQGGRGYTF
TRBV5-1	TRBD2	TRBJ2-1	NA	TGCGCCAGCAGCTTGGGGTGGGCTAGCGGGAACAATGAGCAGTTCTTC	CASSLGWASGNNEQFF
TRBV5-6	NA	TRBJ2-3	NA	TGTGCCAGCAGCTTAGCAGCCTCAGATACGCAGTATTTT	CASSLAASDTQYF
TRBV6-6	TRBD2	TRBJ2-7	NA	TGTGCCAGCAGTTACTTCCCGGGAGGGAGAAGCTACGAGCAGTACTTC	CASSYFPGGRSYEQYF
TRBV27	NA	TRBJ1-2	few	TGTGCCAGCAGTTTGGGAGCAGGGCACTATGGCTACACCTTC	CASSLGAGHYGYTF
TRBV10-3	NA	TRBJ2-5	NA	TGTGCCATCAAACACAGCAATCAAGAGACCCAGTACTTC	CAIKHSNQETQYF
TRBV10-1	NA	TRBJ2-2	once	TGCGCCAGCAGTGGCGGCCGGGACCCATCCTTGAACGGGGAGCTGTTTTTT	CASSGGRDPSLNGELFF
TRBV10-1	NA	TRBJ1-3	NA	TGCGCCAGCAGTGAACCGAGCTCTGGAAACACCATATATTTT	CASSEPSSGNTIYF
TRBV5-5	TRBD2	TRBJ2-1	once	TGTGCCAGCAGCTGGGAGGGTTGGCTAGCGGGAATGTCCTACAATGAGCAGTTCTTC	CASSWEGWLAGMSYNEQFF
TRBV6-1	NA	TRBJ2-1	NA	TGTGCCAGCAGTGGAAGTCGAGATTGGGGGGCCAATGAGCAGTTCTTC	CASSGSRDWGANEQFF
TRBV11-3	TRBD2	TRBJ2-5	NA	TGTGCCAGCAGCTCGAGGACTAGCGGGGCGCAAGAGACCCAGTACTTC	CASSSRTSGAQETQYF
TRBV20-1	NA	TRBJ2-7	NA	TGCAGTCTTAGGACAGCTAGCGAGCAGTACTTC	CSLRTASEQYF
TRBV12-5	NA	TRBJ2-7	few	TGTGCTAGTGGTTTGTCCTCTAGGGAGCAGTACTTC	CASGLSSREQYF
TRBV4-1	NA	TRBJ2-7	once	TGCGCCAGCAGCCAAGAAAAGGGCAGACACTACGAGCAGTACTTC	CASSQEKGRHYEQYF
TRBV6-1	TRBD1	TRBJ2-3	NA	TGTGCCAGCAGGACAGGGGGCGCAGGGGATACGCAGTATTTT	CASRTGGAGDTQYF
TRBV5-4	TRBD1	TRBJ2-2	NA	TGTGCCAGCAGCTTCACCGGGACAGGGCTCACCGGGGAGCTGTTTTTT	CASSFTGTGLTGELFF
TRBV29-1	NA	TRBJ1-1	NA	TGCAGCGCCAGGGACCAGATGAACACTGAAGCTTTCTTT	CSARDQMNTEAFF
TRBV14	NA	TRBJ2-4	NA	TGTGCCAGCAGCCAATCAGGGATCATTCAGTACTTC	CASSQSGIIQYF
TRBV30	NA	TRBJ1-5	NA	TGTGCCTGGAGTATTCCCGCGAACGAGTGGGGGCCCCAGCATTTT	CAWSIPANEWGPQHF
TRBV7-6	TRBD1	TRBJ2-2	few	TGTGCCAGCAGCTTAGCAGCCGGGACAGGGGGCACCGGGGAGCTGTTTTTT	CASSLAAGTGGTGELFF
TRBV7-9	NA	TRBJ2-7	NA	TGTGCCAGCAGTTTGCCGGACTCAATCTCACCCTACGAGCAGTACTTC	CASSLPDSISPYEQYF
TRBV27	NA	TRBJ2-7	NA	TGTGCCAGCAGCTCACGACAGCGTTACGAGCAGTACTTC	CASSSRQRYEQYF
TRBV5-1	TRBD1	TRBJ2-2	NA	TGCGCCAGCAGCTTGGGAGGACAGGGGGTTACCGGGGAGCTGTTTTTT	CASSLGGQGVTGELFF
TRBV27	TRBD1	TRBJ1-4	NA	TGTGCCAGCAGTCCTTGGACAGGGGCGGGGGAAAAACTGTTTTTT	CASSPWTGAGEKLFF
TRBV27	TRBD1	TRBJ2-5	NA	TGTGCCACCCGTCCCAAGACAGGGAGTAGGGAGACCCAGTACTTC	CATRPKTGSRETQYF
TRBV6-6	NA	TRBJ2-5	NA	TGTGCCAGCAGTTACCCTACAGGGCGGGGGGAGACCCAGTACTTC	CASSYPTGRGETQYF
TRBV5-1	NA	TRBJ1-1	once	TGCGCCAGCAGCTCCCCACAGGGCGGGGCAAACACTGAAGCTTTCTTT	CASSSPQGGANTEAFF
TRBV19	NA	TRBJ2-7	NA	TGTGCCAGTAGTTGGCAGGAGACCTACGAGCAGTACTTC	CASSWQETYEQYF
TRBV2	NA	TRBJ1-2	few	TGTGCCAGCAGTGATCGGGGGGGCAGGGCTGGCTACACCTTC	CASSDRGGRAGYTF
TRBV11-2	TRBD1	TRBJ2-7	NA	TGTGCCAGCAGTTCGCTCTGGGACAGGGGAGAAAACGAGCAGTACTTC	CASSSLWDRGENEQYF
TRBV4-2	NA	TRBJ2-2	NA	TGTGCCAGCAGGCGGGCCTCCGGGGAGCTGTTTTTT	CASRRASGELFF
TRBV18	TRBD1	TRBJ2-3	NA	TGTGCCAGCTCACCACCCTCCGGGACAGGAAGCACAGATACGCAGTATTTT	CASSPPSGTGSTDTQYF
TRBV15	TRBD2	TRBJ2-5	NA	TGTGCCACCAGCCCCTGGACTAGCGGACCCGCACAAGAGACCCAGTACTTC	CATSPWTSGPAQETQYF
TRBV5-6	NA	TRBJ1-3	NA	TGTGCCAGCAGCCCACCCCAGGGTCACACCATATATTTT	CASSPPQGHTIYF
TRBV7-2	NA	TRBJ1-1	NA	TGTGCCAGCAGCCGACAGGAAAACACTGAAGCTTTCTTT	CASSRQENTEAFF
TRBV5-1	NA	TRBJ2-3	NA	TGCGCCAGCAGCTTGGATCCTCCCCCGGGCACAGATACGCAGTATTTT	CASSLDPPPGTDTQYF